This T cell receptor (beta chain) stems from a study of T cell responses to AZD1222 COVID-19 vaccine. Study outcomes and limitations: Repertoire collection took place solely once the T cell response had peaked. After two AZD1222 doses, spike-specific TCR breadth and depth rose versus day 0.

The CDR3 consists of 13 residues. The V and J ends lost 5 bases and 4 bases respectively, with 9 bases between them. Sequencing used immunoSEQ multiplex PCR; TCRdb keeps in-frame clones, though not all of them. The data show about 93,000 clones, 80% to 90% seen once. Regarding this clone: Its antigen is currently unknown. Other DNA variants within this sample encode the same CDR3.

The source was peripheral blood, collected on day 0 of AZD1222 vaccination. The TCR comes from an adult in good health. The chain couples TRBV12-3 or TRBV12-4 to TRBJ1-5, with D uncertain. The CDR3: CASSPGRNQPQHF. The CDR3 bases are TGTGCCAGCAGTCCCGGACGGAATCAGCCCCAGCATTTT.